The clone carrying this T cell receptor beta chain occurred a few times. These data originate in a study of blood T cell repertoires in COVID-19. V gave up 3 bases and J gave up 4 bases; unmatched junction bases: 3. The CDR3 loop spans 14 amino acids. Germline CDR1 and CDR2: MNHNS and SASEGT. The data were produced by immunoSEQ multiplex PCR, yet TCRdb's version contains in-frame clones alone and is incomplete. The sample carries fewer than 450,000 clones, 88% recorded once. The sample comprised PBMCs or T cells enriched from blood (not recorded which). The genes are TRBV6-1 and TRBJ2-1, with 7 bases that match TRBD2. The clonotype originates from a woman aged 18 to 35 who had recovered from COVID-19. CDR3 residues: CASSDLAAYNEQFF. The CDR3 region has the DNA TGTGCCAGCAGTGACCTAGCGGCATACAATGAGCAGTTCTTC.